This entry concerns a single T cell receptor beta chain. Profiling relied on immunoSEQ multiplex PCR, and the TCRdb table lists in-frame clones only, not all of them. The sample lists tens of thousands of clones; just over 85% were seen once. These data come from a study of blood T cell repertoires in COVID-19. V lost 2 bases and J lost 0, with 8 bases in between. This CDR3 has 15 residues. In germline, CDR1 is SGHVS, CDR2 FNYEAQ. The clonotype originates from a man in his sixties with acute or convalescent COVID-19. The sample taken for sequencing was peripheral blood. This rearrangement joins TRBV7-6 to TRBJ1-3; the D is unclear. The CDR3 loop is CASSLRRSSGNTIYF. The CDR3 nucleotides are TGTGCCAGCAGCTTAAGACGGAGCTCTGGAAACACCATATATTTT.